The rows below give T cell receptor beta chains drawn from one sample of a study of graft-versus-host responses after intestinal transplantation. What these receptors recognize is not known. Clones were read by immunoSEQ multiplex PCR, and TCRdb kept only the in-frame ones, dropping some. The repertoire has approximately 75,000 clones, about 94% of them found once; the top ten carry over 0.4%. The material sequenced was unstimulated CD8+ T cells sorted from spleen or lymph node cells, taken before intestinal transplant. Receptor source: a human donor who received an intestinal transplant. Each CDR3 is given with its conserved first and last residue. D genes are given only for firm matches. Clone sizes are given selectively: once, few, many, or a class where the clone is expanded.

>TRBJ2-7|once|TRBV4-1|TRBD1
TGCGCCAGCAGCCAAGCGGGGATACAGGGGGCGGACTACGAGCAGTACTTC
CASSQAGIQGADYEQYF
>TRBJ2-1|-|TRBV4-1|-
TGCGCCAGCAGCCCTGCTAGCGACCCCTACAATGAGCAGTTCTTC
CASSPASDPYNEQFF
>TRBJ1-4|once|TRBV7-9|TRBD1
TGTGCCAGCAGCGGGACAGGGGGCGGCTTCTGGGAAAAACTGTTTTTT
CASSGTGGGFWEKLFF
>TRBJ1-5|-|TRBV5-6|TRBD1
TGTGCCAGCAGCCCGGATAAAGACAGGGGAAGGTATAGCAATCAGCCCCAGCATTTT
CASSPDKDRGRYSNQPQHF
>TRBJ2-2|-|TRBV2|-
TGTGCCAGCAGTCCCGGGGGGGCAGGGGGGTTGAACGGGGAGCTGTTTTTT
CASSPGGAGGLNGELFF
>TRBJ2-1|-|TRBV6-1|TRBD2
TGTGCCAGCAGTCCGTGGGGACTAGTCGAGGGTGAGCAGTTCTTC
CASSPWGLVEGEQFF
>TRBJ2-7|-|TRBV5-1|TRBD1
TGCGCCAGCAGCAGCGGACAGGGCTACGAGCAGTACTTC
CASSSGQGYEQYF
>TRBJ1-2|-|TRBV4-1|TRBD1
TGCGCCAGCAGCCAAACGACAGGGACTATCTATGGCTACACCTTC
CASSQTTGTIYGYTF
>TRBJ2-6|-|TRBV27|-
TGTGCCAGCACCTCTGGGGCCAACGTCCTGACTTTC
CASTSGANVLTF
>TRBJ2-7|-|TRBV7-9|-
TGTGCCAGCAGCTTACGGCGGAGCTACGAGCAGTACTTC
CASSLRRSYEQYF
>TRBJ1-2|once|TRBV15|-
TGTGCCACCAGCAGAGATCACGCTATAGCCGACGGGGATGGCTACACCTTC
CATSRDHAIADGDGYTF
>TRBJ2-7|-|TRBV19|TRBD2
TGTGCCAGTAGTACCTCAGGACTAGCCTACGAGCAGTACTTC
CASSTSGLAYEQYF
>TRBJ1-5|-|TRBV27|-
TGTGCCAGCAGTTTGGGGGTCAGCAATCAGCCCCAGCATTTT
CASSLGVSNQPQHF
>TRBJ2-7|-|TRBV27|-
TGTGCCAGCAGTTTATCCACGGCCTACGAGCAGTACTTC
CASSLSTAYEQYF
>TRBJ1-5|-|TRBV10-3|-
TGTGCCATCTCGCCACGAGGGAGACTCAATCAGCCCCAGCATTTT
CAISPRGRLNQPQHF
>TRBJ2-1|-|TRBV6-1|-
TGTGCCAGCAGTGAGTTAGGGGGAACCGCCTTTTCCTACAATGAGCAGTTCTTC
CASSELGGTAFSYNEQFF
>TRBJ1-5|-|TRBV4-1|TRBD1
TGCGCCAGCAGCCTTCGACAGGGTAATCAGCCCCAGCATTTT
CASSLRQGNQPQHF
>TRBJ1-1|-|TRBV9|-
TGTGCCAGCAATTTCCAGGGAACTTTGAACACTGAAGCTTTCTTT
CASNFQGTLNTEAFF
>TRBJ2-7|-|TRBV9|TRBD2
TGTGCCAGCAGCGTAGGGGCGGGAGTGGGCGAGCAGTGCTTC
CASSVGAGVGEQCF
>TRBJ2-5|-|TRBV4-1|-
TGCGCCAGCAGCCAAGAGGGGAAAGAGACCCAGTACTTC
CASSQEGKETQYF
>TRBJ2-3|-|TRBV12-5|-
TGTGCTAGTGGGGCCACATACTACACAGATACGCAGTATTTT
CASGATYYTDTQYF
>TRBJ2-1|-|TRBV27|TRBD2
TGTGCCAGCAGGGGGGCGGGACTAGCGGGAGTAGGGAGCTCCTACAATGAGCAGTTCTTC
CASRGAGLAGVGSSYNEQFF
>TRBJ2-1|-|TRBV25-1|-
TGTGCCAGCAGCCTGAACAATGAGCAGTTCTTC
CASSLNNEQFF
>TRBJ1-2|-|TRBV2|-
TGTGCCAGCAGTGAAGCTTACGTTAGTAAATCCTATGGCTACACCTTC
CASSEAYVSKSYGYTF
>TRBJ2-5|-|TRBV6-1|TRBD2
TGTGCCAGCAGTGGATTAGGGCGGGAGATGGAGACCCAGTACTTC
CASSGLGREMETQYF
>TRBJ2-7|-|TRBV6-5|TRBD1
TGTGCCAGCAGTTATGGGACAGGGGATGAGGGCTACGAGCAGTACTTC
CASSYGTGDEGYEQYF
>TRBJ2-5|-|TRBV14|TRBD2
TGTGCCAGCAGCCAAGCACGGGAGGGCCTAGAGACCCAGTACTTC
CASSQAREGLETQYF
>TRBJ1-1|few|TRBV10-3|TRBD1
TGTGCCATCAATGGACAGGGGAACACTGAAGCTTTCTTT
CAINGQGNTEAFF
>TRBJ2-3|-|TRBV7-9|TRBD2
TGTGCCAGCAGCGGCTATGGACTAGCGGCTAGCACAGATACGCAGTATTTT
CASSGYGLAASTDTQYF
>TRBJ2-3|-|TRBV12-5|-
TGTGCTAGTGGTTTGGGGCTCCCATTATCTAGCACAGATACGCAGTATTTT
CASGLGLPLSSTDTQYF
>TRBJ2-7|-|TRBV5-4|-
TGTGCCAGCAGCTTGGGGGTATCATACGAGCAGTACTTC
CASSLGVSYEQYF
>TRBJ2-7|-|TRBV4-2|-
TGTGCCAGCAGCCAAACAGGTTCTGGGGAGCAGTACTTC
CASSQTGSGEQYF
>TRBJ1-5|-|TRBV27|TRBD1
TGTGCCAGCAGTTTAAGGACAGGTAATCAGCCCCAGCATTTT
CASSLRTGNQPQHF
>TRBJ2-6|-|TRBV7-8|-
TGTGCCAGCAGCTTAGGGGGGCACTTCTCTGGGGCCAACGTCCTGACTTTC
CASSLGGHFSGANVLTF
>TRBJ2-3|-|TRBV5-1|TRBD2
TGCGCCAGCAGCCCACTCCCTAGCGGCCGATATACGCAGTATTTT
CASSPLPSGRYTQYF
>TRBJ2-7|-|TRBV9|-
TGTGCCAGCAGCGTAGAAGGCCTAACCTACGAGCAGTACTTC
CASSVEGLTYEQYF
>TRBJ2-5|-|TRBV5-6|-
TGTGCCAGCAGCTTGGAGGGGACCCAGTACTTC
CASSLEGTQYF
>TRBJ2-7|-|TRBV11-1|-
TGTGCCAGCAGTACCGGTAGCTCCTACGAGCAGTACTTC
CASSTGSSYEQYF